The rows below give T cell receptor beta chains drawn from one sample of a study of T cells in Graves' hyperthyroidism and ophthalmopathy. One entry per CDR3 protein results from TCRdb running MiXCR on the multiplex PCR reads. The table has 540,000 or so distinct CDR3 sequences, more than 15% seen once; the top ten hold less than 9.5%. Sample: blood. The receptors originated from a woman aged 25 to 39 with Graves' hyperthyroidism. The CDR3 runs from the conserved cysteine through the conserved F or W. D genes are given only for firm matches. For some rows the clone size is stated as once, few or many, or as a class when expanded; others skip it.

>TRBJ2-3|TRBV20-1|many|TRBD2
CSAKGLAETDTQYF
TGCAGTGCAAAGGGACTAGCGGAGACAGATACGCAGTATTTT
>TRBJ2-3|TRBV27|few|TRBD2
CASSLLAGGGDTQYF
TGTGCCAGCAGTTTACTAGCGGGAGGAGGCGATACGCAGTATTTT
>TRBJ2-5|TRBV27|many|TRBD2
CASSPRLAEVQETQYF
TGTGCCAGCAGTCCGAGACTAGCGGAAGTCCAAGAGACCCAGTACTTC
>TRBJ1-2|TRBV28|many|.
CASSGTMVGYTF
TGTGCCAGCAGTGGTACTATGGTCGGCTACACCTTC
>TRBJ2-2|TRBV20-1|many|.
CSAHGLERDTGELFF
TGCAGTGCTCACGGACTGGAGCGAGACACCGGGGAGCTGTTTTTT
>TRBJ2-5|TRBV2|many|TRBD2
CASSAGTSGMETQYF
TGTGCCAGCAGTGCCGGGACTAGCGGGATGGAGACCCAGTACTTC
>TRBJ2-6|TRBV11-2|many|.
CASNTPQGRVLTF
TGTGCCAGCAACACCCCTCAGGGTCGCGTCCTGACTTTC
>TRBJ1-1|TRBV4-2|many|.
CASSQRTANTEAFF
TGTGCCAGCAGCCAACGGACAGCTAACACTGAAGCTTTCTTT
>TRBJ2-4|TRBV10-3|many|TRBD2
CAISESRRGGENIQYF
TGTGCCATCAGTGAGTCTCGCCGGGGAGGGGAAAACATTCAGTACTTC
>TRBJ2-7|TRBV28|many|TRBD1
CASSLLGQGVDEQYF
TGTGCCAGCAGTTTATTAGGACAGGGAGTGGACGAGCAGTACTTC
>TRBJ2-1|TRBV20-1|many|.
CSATPGIDNEQFF
TGCAGTGCTACTCCCGGGATCGACAATGAGCAGTTCTTC
>TRBJ2-3|TRBV27|many|TRBD2
CASSGPAGGGDTQYF
TGTGCCAGCAGTGGGCCAGCGGGAGGTGGAGATACGCAGTATTTT
>TRBJ1-2|TRBV12-3/TRBV12-4|.|.
CASSLATGDGYTF
TGTGCCAGCAGTTTAGCTACGGGAGATGGCTACACCTTC
>TRBJ2-1|TRBV7-3|many|.
CASSLAASTYNEQFF
TGTGCCAGCAGCTTAGCCGCGTCGACCTACAATGAGCAGTTCTTC
>TRBJ2-1|TRBV20-1|many|TRBD1
CSAGHVLGQDNEQFF
TGCAGTGCTGGTCACGTCTTGGGACAGGACAATGAGCAGTTCTTC
>TRBJ2-4|TRBV11-2|.|.
CASSLKELKNIQYF
TGTGCCAGCAGCTTAAAAGAGCTTAAAAACATTCAGTACTTC
>TRBJ2-1|TRBV29-1|few|TRBD1
CSVARDRGSYNEQFF
TGCAGCGTTGCCCGGGACAGGGGCTCCTACAATGAGCAGTTCTTC
>TRBJ2-7|TRBV7-2|.|.
CASSFEEGGPYEQYF
TGTGCCAGCAGCTTCGAAGAAGGAGGGCCCTACGAGCAGTACTTC
>TRBJ1-5|TRBV7-9|.|TRBD1
CASSTIGGTGNQPQHF
TGTGCCAGCAGTACAATCGGGGGGACAGGGAATCAGCCCCAGCATTTT
>TRBJ2-2|TRBV6-1|many|.
CASRTGLTNTGELFF
TGTGCCAGCAGAACCGGACTTACGAACACCGGGGAGCTGTTTTTT
>TRBJ2-5|TRBV7-6|.|.
CASSLVGQGLETQYF
TGTGCCAGCAGCTTAGTAGGCCAGGGATTGGAGACCCAGTACTTC
>TRBJ1-2|TRBV30|few|.
CAWSEEGSNGYTF
TGTGCCTGGAGTGAAGAGGGGAGCAATGGCTACACCTTC
>TRBJ2-3|TRBV27|many|TRBD2
CASGLAGGTDTQYF
TGTGCCAGCGGACTAGCGGGAGGCACAGATACGCAGTATTTT
>TRBJ2-4|TRBV6-2/TRBV6-3|once|TRBD1
CASSHKTGTKNIQYF
TGTGCCAGCAGTCATAAGACAGGGACCAAAAACATTCAGTACTTC
>TRBJ2-5|TRBV6-6|many|.
CASSYFGGSQETQYF
TGTGCCAGCAGTTACTTCGGAGGGAGCCAAGAGACCCAGTACTTC
>TRBJ1-1|TRBV29-1|many|.
CSVEPQENTEAFF
TGCAGCGTTGAGCCACAGGAGAACACTGAAGCTTTCTTT
>TRBJ2-2|TRBV5-1|few|.
CASSLSRGAGELFF
TGCGCCAGCAGCTTGTCAAGGGGGGCCGGGGAGCTGTTTTTT
>TRBJ2-7|TRBV3-1|many|.
CASSQEPSTDGQYF
TGTGCCAGCAGCCAAGAGCCGTCCACCGACGGGCAGTACTTC
>TRBJ1-5|TRBV6-1|many|.
CASISTLDQPQHF
TGTGCCAGCATCTCTACCTTGGATCAGCCCCAGCATTTT
>TRBJ2-7|TRBV7-2|many|.
CASSARHLASYEQYF
TGTGCCAGCAGCGCTAGACACCTCGCCTCCTACGAGCAGTACTTC
>TRBJ1-2|TRBV6-1|many|TRBD1
CASSPPGQGVYGYTF
TGTGCCAGCAGTCCACCGGGACAGGGGGTGTATGGCTACACCTTC
>TRBJ1-5|TRBV5-6|many|.
CASSLWVTGNQPQHF
TGTGCCAGCAGCTTGTGGGTTACAGGCAATCAGCCCCAGCATTTT
>TRBJ2-1|TRBV13|few|.
CANLSKQGTRRYNGQFF
TGTGCCAACCTCTCAAAGCAGGGGACCCGACGCTACAATGGGCAGTTCTTC
>TRBJ1-1|TRBV7-9|many|.
CASSSRGGNEAFF
TGTGCCAGCAGCTCCCGCGGCGGAAATGAAGCTTTCTTT
>TRBJ2-1|TRBV9|.|.
CASSFRGGSYNEQFF
TGTGCCAGCAGCTTCAGGGGGGGTTCGTACAATGAGCAGTTCTTC
>TRBJ2-1|TRBV12-3/TRBV12-4|many|TRBD2
CASSLLTSGNNEQFF
TGTGCCAGCAGTTTATTGACTAGCGGGAACAATGAGCAGTTCTTC
>TRBJ1-1|TRBV3-1|many|.
CASSQDRGTTGAFF
TGTGCCAGCAGCCAAGATAGGGGTACCACTGGTGCTTTCTTT
>TRBJ2-7|TRBV7-2|.|TRBD2
CASSWRTSDEQYF
TGTGCCAGCAGCTGGAGGACTAGCGACGAGCAGTACTTC
>TRBJ1-2|TRBV7-2|many|.
CASSLRTDYGYTF
TGTGCCAGCAGCTTAAGGACAGACTATGGCTACACCTTC
>TRBJ2-7|TRBV10-3|.|TRBD2
CAIAPKASGSRSYEQYF
TGTGCCATCGCCCCTAAGGCTAGCGGGAGTCGCTCCTACGAGCAGTACTTC
>TRBJ1-1|TRBV7-2|many|.
CASSLKVNTEAFF
TGTGCCAGCAGCTTAAAGGTGAACACTGAAGCTTTCTTT